The 15 T cell receptor beta chains below come from one sample, sequenced in a study of graft-versus-host responses after intestinal transplantation. Produced via immunoSEQ multiplex PCR; TCRdb's table is partial and in-frame only. The table shows over 10,000 clones, with around 84% occurring only once. The specimen was PBMCs, collected approximately 310 days after intestinal transplant. These receptors all come from a human patient who received an intestinal transplant, so some T cells may come from the graft donor.

Here the CDR3 reads CASSVGQGLASYNEQFF. The CDR3 DNA reads as TGTGCCAGCAGCGTAGGACAGGGACTAGCGTCCTACAATGAGCAGTTCTTC. V gene TRBV9 combines with J gene TRBJ2-1; TRBD2 matches 10 bases. Germline V gene lookup returns CDR1 SGDLS and CDR2 YYNGEE. There are 17 residues in the CDR3. The ends lost 0 bases at V and 1 base at J; junction bases unmatched: 4.

This chain uses TRBV18 with TRBJ2-5; possibly TRBD2 for D (5 bases). CDR1 KGHSH and CDR2 LQKENI come from the germline V gene. This CDR3 spans 13 amino acids. V was shortened by 4 bases and J by 5 bases, with 11 bases between the two germline ends. CDR3 region: CASSRGGRETQYF. The CDR3, as DNA: TGTGCCAGCTCACGCGGCGGGCGGGAGACCCAGTACTTC. The variable domain in full, completed from reference TRBV18 and TRBJ2-5, reads NAGVMQNPRHLVRRRGQEARLRCSPMKGHSHVYWYRQLPEEGLKFMVYLQKENIIDESGMPKERFSAEFPKEGPSILRIQQVVRGDSAAYFCASSRGGRETQYFGPGTRLLVL.

V gene TRBV6-1 combines with J gene TRBJ2-2; D not certain. The V and J ends lost 7 bases and 1 base respectively, with 10 bases between them. This CDR3 has 14 residues. Per germline, CDR1 MNHNS and CDR2 SASEGT. CDR3: CASTRAGNTGELFF. DNA of the CDR3: TGTGCCAGCACTCGGGCAGGGAACACCGGGGAGCTGTTTTTT.

By sample share, this clone is large (0.1 to 1%). This rearrangement joins TRBV6-4 to TRBJ1-1; D possibly corresponds to TRBD1 (5 bases). V was shortened by 2 bases and J by 2 bases, with 6 bases between the two germline ends. Germline CDR1 MRHNA, CDR2 SNTAGT. This CDR3 has 13 amino acids. Here the CDR3 DNA reads TGTGCCAGCAGTGACCGGGACAACACTGAAGCTTTCTTT. Its protein is CASSDRDNTEAFF.

The chain is built from TRBV6-5 and TRBJ2-7, with D possibly being TRBD2 (6 bases). Germline V CDR1 and CDR2: MNHEY, SVGAGI. CDR3 size: 13 residues. Trimming pared 2 bases from V and 2 bases from J, leaving 7 bases between. CDR3 amino acids: CASSYPGAYEQYF. The CDR3 nucleotides are TGTGCCAGCAGTTACCCGGGAGCCTACGAGCAGTACTTC.

This chain connects TRBV19 to TRBJ1-5; the D gene is possibly TRBD1 (6 bases). CDR1 and CDR2 from the germline V gene are LNHDA and SQIVND (reference sequence). CDR3 length: 14 amino acids. V was pared by 7 bases and J by 2 bases, with 12 bases between. The CDR3 coding sequence is TGTGCCAGTACCAGGGGCGAGGGCAATCAGCCCCAGCATTTT. It encodes CASTRGEGNQPQHF.

Only one count was recorded for this clone. This chain uses TRBV6-6 with TRBJ2-7, with TRBD2 identical over 8 bases. V lost 5 bases to trimming and J lost 4 bases; unmatched junction nucleotides: 4. Germline V lookup: CDR1 MNHNY, CDR2 SVGAGI (reference sequence). The CDR3 contains 13 residues. CDR3 residues: CASSGLAGYEQYF. In DNA form, the CDR3 reads TGTGCCAGCAGTGGACTAGCCGGATACGAGCAGTACTTC.

A single count supports this clone. The rearrangement joins TRBV18 to TRBJ1-3; D possibly corresponds to TRBD1 (6 bases). With 5 bases removed from V and 4 bases from J, the gap between germline ends came to 12 bases. The germline V gene has CDR1 KGHSH and CDR2 LQKENI. The CDR3 loop spans 14 amino acids. This CDR3 reads CASSLAGVGNTIYF. The CDR3 DNA is TGTGCCAGCTCATTGGCAGGGGTGGGAAACACCATATATTTT. Full variable domain (remainder filled in from reference TRBV18 and TRBJ1-3): NAGVMQNPRHLVRRRGQEARLRCSPMKGHSHVYWYRQLPEEGLKFMVYLQKENIIDESGMPKERFSAEFPKEGPSILRIQQVVRGDSAAYFCASSLAGVGNTIYFGEGSWLTVV.

In its sample, this clone was seen a few times. The rearrangement joins TRBV12-5 to TRBJ2-1; 8 bases line up with TRBD2. Germline loops: CDR1 LGHNT, CDR2 FRNRAP. Trimming at V came to 1 base and at J to 5 bases, leaving 4 bases not matched to a gene. The CDR3 has 15 amino acids. The DNA for the CDR3 is TGTGCTAGTGGTTTGGGACTAGCGTTTAACAATGAGCAGTTCTTC. It encodes CASGLGLAFNNEQFF.

The V call is TRBV21-1, the J call TRBJ2-1; TRBD2 reflects the table's D call only, with no check against the DNA. TRBV21-1 is reported as a pseudogene. The CDR3 totals 15 residues. The CDR3 DNA reads as TGTGCCAGCAGCAAAGACGGCAGACTCTACAATGAGCAGTTCTTC. Translated, it gives CASSKDGRLYNEQFF.

This sequence joins TRBV5-6 and TRBJ1-2; D perhaps matches TRBD1 (5 bases). V lost 4 bases and J lost 8, with 15 bases in between. Germline CDR1 SGHDT, CDR2 YYEEEE. The CDR3 has 13 amino acids. Here the CDR3 DNA reads TGTGCCAGCAGCCCCGGGACCCTGGGGGGCTACACCTTC. Translation gives CASSPGTLGGYTF. Supplemented by reference TRBV5-6 and TRBJ1-2, the full variable domain reads DAGVTQSPTHLIKTRGQQVTLRCSPKSGHDTVSWYQQALGQGPQFIFQYYEEEERQRGNFPDRFSGHQFPNYSSELNVNALLLGDSALYLCASSPGTLGGYTFGSGTRLTVV.

The chain joins TRBV6-6 to TRBJ2-5; unclear D gene. Germline V gene sequence: CDR1 MNHNY, CDR2 SVGAGI (reference sequence). V was cut by 4 bases and J by 4 bases, with 4 bases left in between. There are 11 residues in the CDR3. In DNA form, the CDR3 reads TGTGCCAGCAGTTCCAGAGAGACCCAGTACTTC. It specifies CASSSRETQYF.

The chain employs TRBV10-3 and TRBJ2-2, with TRBD2 identical over 10 bases. This CDR3 contains 15 residues. Germline V CDR1 and CDR2: ENHRY, SYGVKD. The ends lost 6 bases at V and 3 bases at J; junction bases unmatched: 4. CDR3 sequence (DNA): TGTGCCATCAGGGCTCTAGCGGGAGACACCGGGGAGCTGTTTTTT. Translating it yields CAIRALAGDTGELFF.

The V call is TRBV6-5, the J call TRBJ2-5; 7 bases are a match to TRBD2. The J call may be mistaken, given a closer DNA end match to TRBJ2-7. Looked up from germline, CDR1 is MNHEY and CDR2 is SVGAGI. CDR3 length: 14 residues. CDR3 DNA sequence: TGTGCCAGCGCACGAGCGGGATTTAGCTACGAGCAGTACTTC. Encoded protein: CASARAGFSYEQYF.

The J gene is TRBJ2-2, the V gene TRBV18; D possibly corresponds to TRBD2 (6 bases). V was trimmed by 3 bases and J by 7 bases, leaving 18 bases between them. This CDR3 contains 16 residues. From germline, CDR1 is KGHSH and CDR2 LQKENI. This CDR3 is CASSPRLAYLVGELFF. Here the CDR3 DNA reads TGTGCCAGCTCACCGCGGCTAGCGTACCTAGTCGGGGAGCTGTTTTTT.